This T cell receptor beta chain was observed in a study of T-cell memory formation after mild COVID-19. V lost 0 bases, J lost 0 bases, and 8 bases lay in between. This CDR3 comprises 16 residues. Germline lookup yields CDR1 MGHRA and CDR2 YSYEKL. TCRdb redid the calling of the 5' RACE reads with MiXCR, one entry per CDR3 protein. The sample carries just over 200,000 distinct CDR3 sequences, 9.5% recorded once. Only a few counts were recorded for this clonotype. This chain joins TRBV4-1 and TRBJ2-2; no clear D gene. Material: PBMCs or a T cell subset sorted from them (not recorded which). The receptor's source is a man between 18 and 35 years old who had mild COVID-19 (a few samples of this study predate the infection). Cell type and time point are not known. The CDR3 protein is CASSQERFANTGELFF. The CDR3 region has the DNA TGCGCCAGCAGCCAAGAAAGATTCGCGAACACCGGGGAGCTGTTTTTT.